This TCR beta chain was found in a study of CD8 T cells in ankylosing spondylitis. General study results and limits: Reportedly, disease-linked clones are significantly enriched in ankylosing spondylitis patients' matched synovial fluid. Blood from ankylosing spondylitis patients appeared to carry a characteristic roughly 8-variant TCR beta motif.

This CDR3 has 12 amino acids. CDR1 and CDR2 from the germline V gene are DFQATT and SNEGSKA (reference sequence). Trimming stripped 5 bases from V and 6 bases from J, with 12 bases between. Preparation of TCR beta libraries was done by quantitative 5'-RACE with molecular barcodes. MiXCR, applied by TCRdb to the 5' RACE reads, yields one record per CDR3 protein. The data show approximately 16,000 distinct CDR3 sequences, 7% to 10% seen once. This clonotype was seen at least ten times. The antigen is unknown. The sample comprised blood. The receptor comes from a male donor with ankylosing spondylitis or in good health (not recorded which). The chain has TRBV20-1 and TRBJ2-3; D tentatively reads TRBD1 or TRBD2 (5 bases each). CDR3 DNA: TGCAGTGCTTTAAGAGGGGTGGATACGCAGTATTTT. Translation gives CSALRGVDTQYF.